Listed here is a single T cell receptor (beta chain). Germline V CDR1 and CDR2: MGHRA, YSYEKL. Between the trimmed V and J ends, which lost 1 base and 2 bases, there was a span of 13 bases. The CDR3 totals 16 residues. Sequenced by immunoSEQ multiplex PCR; TCRdb stores in-frame clones only, minus some. The sample includes 300,000 to 400,000 clones, over 85% of them seen just once. The sample is drawn from a study of brain T cells in children with intractable seizures. Sample time point: blood from clinic visit 5 months post-surgery; TSC patient then seizure free. At least one anti-epileptic drug was given before surgery.

The chain joins TRBV4-1 to TRBJ2-3, with D uncertain. The source is a boy in the first two years of life with tuberous sclerosis and intractable seizures. The material was peripheral blood, obtained less than 6 months after surgery. CDR3 in amino acids: CASSQVGERYTDTQYF. The CDR3 coding sequence is TGCGCCAGCAGCCAAGTAGGTGAGAGATACACAGATACGCAGTATTTT.